The 24 T cell receptor beta chains below come from one sample, sequenced in a study of technical replicates of blood from a few donors. Here immunoSEQ multiplex PCR was the method, and the copy in TCRdb shows in-frame clones only, minus some. The table records over 75,000 clones, 95% to 97% of them present only once. Sequencing input: T cells isolated from PBMCs. The source of these receptors is a human donor in good health.

The CDR3 DNA is TGTACCTGGGGCAGGGACTTAGCCAAAAACATTCAGTACTTC. This codes for CTWGRDLAKNIQYF. The chain links TRBV5-4 to TRBJ2-4, with D tentatively TRBD2 (6 bases). Germline lookup yields CDR1 SGHNT and CDR2 YYREEE (reference sequence). The CDR3 totals 14 residues.

The chain carries TRBV5-1 and TRBJ2-1; TRBD2 might be the D (6 bases). Trimming pared 3 bases from V and 1 base from J, leaving 14 bases between. CDR1 and CDR2 (germline): SGHRS, YFSETQ. This CDR3 has 16 amino acids. Here the CDR3 DNA reads TGCGCCAGCAGCTCCGGACTACCCACTTCCTACAATGAGCAGTTCTTC. Encoded protein: CASSSGLPTSYNEQFF.

The chain combines TRBV9 with TRBJ2-4; a possible D gene is TRBD1 (5 bases). The CDR3 is made up of 16 amino acids. V was shortened by 3 bases and J by 1 base, with 14 bases between the two germline ends. CDR1 SGDLS and CDR2 YYNGEE come from the germline V gene. CDR3 sequence reads: CASSATADSAKNIQYF. CDR3 coding DNA: TGTGCCAGCAGCGCGACAGCCGATTCCGCCAAAAACATTCAGTACTTC. The full variable domain, rest sourced from reference TRBV9 and TRBJ2-4, is DSGVTQTPKHLITATGQRVTLRCSPRSGDLSVYWYQQSLDQGLQFLIQYYNGEERAKGNILERFSAQQFPDLHSELNLSSLELGDSALYFCASSATADSAKNIQYFGAGTRLSVL.

The CDR3 DNA reads as TGTGCCAGCATGACATCGAAGTTAGGCCTCTCCTACAATGAGCAGTTCTTC. It specifies CASMTSKLGLSYNEQFF. The chain carries TRBV5-4 and TRBJ2-1; D not resolved. Germline V gene data show CDR1 as SGHNT and CDR2 as YYREEE (reference sequence). Trimming pared 6 bases from V and 0 bases from J, leaving 19 bases between. CDR3 length: 17 residues.

The V call is TRBV6-1, the J call TRBJ1-1; D gene uncertain. The CDR3 runs 14 residues. Germline V gene sequence: CDR1 MNHNS, CDR2 SASEGT. Trimming took off 0 bases at V and 13 bases at J, with 18 bases between the two ends. The CDR3 bases are TGTGCCAGCAGTGAAGCTGAGCCAGGCAAGCGGGATTTCTTT. Its translation is CASSEAEPGKRDFF.

The V gene is TRBV6-4, the J gene TRBJ2-7; no clear D gene. V lost 2 bases, J lost 0 bases, and 5 bases lay in between. The CDR3 sequence is 13 residues long. The V gene's germline CDR1 is MRHNA and CDR2 SNTAGT. The CDR3 bases are TGTGCCAGCAGTGACGGGCCCTCCTACGAGCAGTACTTC. Its translation is CASSDGPSYEQYF.

This clone was counted once. The V gene is TRBV11-2, the J gene TRBJ2-7; 14 nucleotides line up with TRBD2. The CDR3 loop spans 16 amino acids. The germline CDR1 and CDR2 sequences are SGHAT and FQNNGV. V shed 6 bases, J shed 0 bases, and the junction held 4 bases outside the gene matches. The CDR3 loop is CASRRLAGGPSYEQYF. In DNA form, the CDR3 reads TGTGCCAGCAGACGACTAGCGGGGGGGCCCTCCTACGAGCAGTACTTC.

V and J are TRBV5-1 and TRBJ1-1; D unresolved. The CDR3 has 15 residues. V lost 0 bases to trimming and J lost 3 bases, with 12 bases between them. The germline V gene encodes CDR1 SGHRS and CDR2 YFSETQ. CDR3 in amino acids: CASSLVGSLDTEAFF. The CDR3, as DNA: TGCGCCAGCAGCTTGGTAGGGAGCTTGGACACTGAAGCTTTCTTT.

In its sample, this clone was seen once. The chain couples TRBV13 to TRBJ2-7; 10 bases fit TRBD2. The CDR3 totals 16 residues. Per germline, CDR1 PRHDT and CDR2 FYEKMQ (reference sequence). J was trimmed by 2 bases and V by 5 bases; bases with no gene match: 9. DNA of the CDR3: TGTGCCAGCAGCCCAACTCTAGCGGGGGCTACCTACGAGCAGTACTTC. This translates into CASSPTLAGATYEQYF.

This clone has a single count. The chain's CDR3 is CASSKTGGGNEKLFF. DNA of the CDR3: TGTGCCAGCAGTAAAACAGGGGGCGGAAATGAAAAACTGTTTTTT. V gene TRBV2 combines with J gene TRBJ1-4, with TRBD1 identical over 9 bases. This CDR3 comprises 15 residues. V lost 5 bases to trimming and J lost 5 bases; unmatched junction nucleotides: 6. The germline CDR1 and CDR2 sequences are SNHLY and FYNNEI.

This clone has just one count. CDR3 in DNA: TGTGCCAGCAGTGAGGAGCAGGGATACTATGGCTACACCTTC. Encoded protein: CASSEEQGYYGYTF. The rearrangement joins TRBV2 to TRBJ1-2, with TRBD1 as a possible D gene (5 bases). The CDR3 extends over 14 amino acids. Deletions cut 3 bases from V and 3 bases from J, with 11 bases between. Germline V gene lookup returns CDR1 SNHLY and CDR2 FYNNEI.

V and J are TRBV19 and TRBJ1-6; D is ambiguous. The CDR3 runs 14 residues. Germline assignment: CDR1 LNHDA and CDR2 SQIVND (reference sequence). The V gene lost 5 bases and the J gene lost 6 bases, with 11 bases spanning the gap. The CDR3 region is CASSSGRGNSPLHF. The DNA for the CDR3 is TGTGCCAGTAGTTCTGGAAGAGGTAATTCACCCCTCCACTTT.

This chain joins TRBV5-4 and TRBJ2-3; the D gene is possibly TRBD2 (6 bases). The CDR3 length is 16 residues. The germline V gene encodes CDR1 SGHNT and CDR2 YYREEE (reference sequence). V shed 4 bases and J shed 0 bases, with 15 bases lying between them. The CDR3 DNA follows: TGTGCCAGCAGCAGTCCACTAGGGAGGAGCACAGATACGCAGTATTTT. Protein: CASSSPLGRSTDTQYF.

This chain joins TRBV2 and TRBJ1-2; no definite D call. Germline V lookup: CDR1 SNHLY, CDR2 FYNNEI. This CDR3 spans 14 amino acids. V lost 5 bases and J lost 1, with 11 bases in between. In DNA form, the CDR3 reads TGTGCCAGCAGTAACATCGATCTTAACTATGGCTACACCTTC. It is translated as CASSNIDLNYGYTF. The full variable domain, its missing parts supplied by reference TRBV2 and TRBJ1-2, is EPEVTQTPSHQVTQMGQEVILRCVPISNHLYFYWYRQILGQKVEFLVSFYNNEISEKSEIFDDQFSVERPDGSNFTLKIRSTKLEDSAMYFCASSNIDLNYGYTFGSGTRLTVV.

This sequence joins TRBV2 and TRBJ2-7; 9 bases fit TRBD1. The CDR3 totals 15 residues. The germline CDR1 and CDR2 sequences are SNHLY and FYNNEI. Losses at the gene ends were 3 bases for V and 4 bases for J; bases not matched to a gene: 7. CDR3 DNA: TGTGCCAGCAGTGAGACGGGACAGGGATTTTACGAGCAGTACTTC. Its protein is CASSETGQGFYEQYF.

This rearrangement joins TRBV5-4 to TRBJ2-1; 11 nucleotides line up with TRBD2. V shed 4 bases, J shed 7 bases, and the junction held 4 bases outside the gene matches. The CDR3 is 14 residues long. Per germline, CDR1 SGHNT and CDR2 YYREEE (reference sequence). CDR3 in amino acids: CASSPGTSGNEQFF. The CDR3 DNA reads as TGTGCCAGCAGCCCAGGGACTAGCGGAAATGAGCAGTTCTTC.

The CDR3 here is CASSFYGTELTGELFF. DNA for the CDR3: TGTGCCAGCAGCTTCTACGGGACAGAGCTCACCGGGGAGCTGTTTTTT. The chain joins TRBV7-9 to TRBJ2-2; 7 nucleotides match TRBD1. J gave up 4 bases and V 3 bases, and 8 bases lay outside the gene matches. The CDR3 sequence is 16 residues long. CDR1 is SEHNR, CDR2 FQNEAQ, per germline (reference sequence).

The gene calls are TRBV10-1 and TRBJ2-7, with D possibly TRBD2 on 6 matching bases. Germline loops: CDR1 WNHNN, CDR2 SYGVQD (reference sequence). The CDR3 extends over 10 amino acids. Trimming took off 6 bases at V and 7 bases at J, with 7 bases between the two ends. The CDR3: CASRGGEQYF. CDR3 DNA: TGCGCCAGCAGGGGGGGTGAGCAGTACTTC.

V gene TRBV29-1 combines with J gene TRBJ2-3, with 8 bases lining up with TRBD2. CDR1 is SQVTM and CDR2 is ANQGSEA in the germline V gene. V gave up 4 bases and J gave up 4 bases; unmatched junction bases: 10. This CDR3 has 15 amino acids. The CDR3 coding sequence is TGCAGCGTTGGCTTGGATAGCGGGAAGGCAGATACGCAGTATTTT. Encoded protein: CSVGLDSGKADTQYF.

The chain combines TRBV6-1 with TRBJ2-7, with 10 bases fitting TRBD1. The CDR3 covers 14 residues. CDR1 and CDR2 (germline): MNHNS, SASEGT. Losses at the gene ends were 8 bases for V and 5 bases for J; bases not matched to a gene: 9. The chain's CDR3 is CASETGGRVDEQYF. The CDR3 region has the DNA TGTGCCAGCGAGACAGGGGGCCGGGTGGACGAGCAGTACTTC.

V is TRBV19 and J is TRBJ2-1; D possibly corresponds to TRBD1 (6 bases). CDR3 length equals 15 residues. Trimming took off 3 bases at V and 8 bases at J, with 17 bases between the two ends. Looked up from germline, CDR1 is LNHDA and CDR2 is SQIVND (reference sequence). DNA for the CDR3: TGTGCCAGTAGTATTACGGGACAAGAGAGGGATGAGCAGTTCTTC. Translation gives CASSITGQERDEQFF.

The chain uses TRBV7-4 and TRBJ2-7; perhaps TRBD1 as D (5 bases). The CDR3 has 13 residues. Looked up from germline, CDR1 is SGHVT and CDR2 is SQSDAQ. The V end was cut by 2 bases, the J end by 5 bases, with 10 bases between. CDR3 sequence reads: CASSLRQGHEQYF. CDR3 sequence (DNA): TGTGCCAGCAGCTTAAGGCAGGGCCACGAGCAGTACTTC.

The DNA of the CDR3 is TGTGCCAGCAGTACCCCGGGACTAGCTCCCGAGCAGTACTTC. Encoded protein: CASSTPGLAPEQYF. The chain uses TRBV7-8 and TRBJ2-7; 9 positions agree with TRBD2. The CDR3 consists of 14 residues. Germline assignment: CDR1 SGHVS and CDR2 FQNEAQ. Trimming took 6 bases from V and 6 from J; bases not matched to a gene: 9.

This clone was counted once. The genes are TRBV6-5 and TRBJ1-5; D remains ambiguous. The CDR3 has 13 amino acids. Germline V gene data show CDR1 as MNHEY and CDR2 as SVGAGI. Trimming shortened V by 5 bases and J by 7 bases, and 12 bases separated the two germline ends. The CDR3 DNA sequence: TGTGCCAGCAGTCCCGAGTCGTGGCAGCCCCAGCATTTT. Protein product: CASSPESWQPQHF.